The 14 T cell receptor beta chains below all came from one sample that was sequenced in a study of blood T cell repertoires in COVID-19. The assay was immunoSEQ multiplex PCR, and TCRdb's table has in-frame clones only and misses some. This sample has approximately 220,000 clones, with around 84% found just once. Sequencing was carried out using PBMCs or T cells enriched from blood (not recorded which). These receptors were obtained from a man aged 35 to 55 who had recovered from COVID-19.

This rearrangement joins TRBV24-1 to TRBJ1-4; 7 nucleotides match TRBD1. This CDR3 has 15 amino acids. V gave up 3 bases and J gave up 3 bases; unmatched junction bases: 3. Looked up from germline, CDR1 is KGHDR and CDR2 is SFDVKD. DNA for the CDR3: TGTGCCACCAGTGATGCCGGGACAGCTAATGAAAAACTGTTTTTT. Its translation is CATSDAGTANEKLFF.

The genes are TRBV29-1 and TRBJ2-7, with 9 positions matching TRBD1. The trim removed 5 bases at V and 6 bases at J, leaving 8 bases unmatched. Germline lookup yields CDR1 SQVTM and CDR2 ANQGSEA. There are 13 residues in the CDR3. This chain's CDR3 is CSVRTGARGEQYF. CDR3 coding DNA: TGCAGCGTTCGGACAGGGGCAAGGGGCGAGCAGTACTTC.

This clone has just one count. This rearrangement joins TRBV9 to TRBJ2-7; a possible D gene is TRBD2 (5 bases). The CDR3 loop spans 14 amino acids. Germline CDR1 is SGDLS and CDR2 is YYNGEE. V lost 4 bases and J 4 bases, leaving 15 bases between the germline ends. The CDR3 DNA reads TGTGCCAGCAGCCCCACCATGAGGGTTTACGAGCAGTACTTC. Amino acid sequence: CASSPTMRVYEQYF.

The rearrangement joins TRBV6-4 to TRBJ2-1; 8 bases align to TRBD2. From germline, CDR1 is MRHNA and CDR2 SNTAGT. This CDR3 is built from 17 residues. V shed 0 bases and J 5 bases; nucleotides not matched to a gene: 9. The CDR3 DNA follows: TGTGCCAGCAGTGACTCCCCGGGACTAGTCCCCCACAATGAGCAGTTCTTC. This gives the protein CASSDSPGLVPHNEQFF.

This clone has just a few counts. Other DNA sequences of this sample code for an identical CDR3. The rearrangement uses TRBV5-1 and TRBJ2-7; D unresolved. The CDR3 is made up of 12 amino acids. With 2 bases removed from V and 3 bases from J, the gap between germline ends came to 6 bases. The germline V gene has CDR1 SGHRS and CDR2 YFSETQ. CDR3 sequence: CASSFNNYEQYF. DNA for the CDR3: TGCGCCAGCAGCTTTAATAACTACGAGCAGTACTTC.

The gene calls are TRBV25-1 and TRBJ2-7; 10 nucleotides align to TRBD1. J lost 6 bases, V lost 0 bases, and 5 bases had no gene match. Germline V gives CDR1 MGHDK, CDR2 SYGVNS. The CDR3 totals 15 residues. CDR3 in DNA: TGTGCCAGCAGTGAATATGGGACAGGGGCCGGCGAGCAGTACTTC. Translating it yields CASSEYGTGAGEQYF.

The gene calls are TRBV5-1 and TRBJ2-7, with unresolved D. The germline V gene encodes CDR1 SGHRS and CDR2 YFSETQ. CDR3 size: 13 residues. Trimming removed 0 bases at V and 3 bases at J, with 7 bases between. The CDR3 reads CASSLGRNYEQYF. The CDR3 DNA sequence: TGCGCCAGCAGCTTGGGCAGGAACTACGAGCAGTACTTC.

This clone was detected only a few times. The chain has TRBV19 and TRBJ2-7, with 15 bases fitting TRBD2. After removal of 5 bases from V and 5 bases from J, the junction contained 7 bases not matched to a gene. In germline, CDR1 is LNHDA, CDR2 SQIVND (reference sequence). The CDR3 is made up of 16 amino acids. The CDR3 DNA reads TGTGCCAGTAGTCCCGGGACTAGCGGGAGGCCCCACGAGCAGTACTTC. This gives the protein CASSPGTSGRPHEQYF.

CDR3 sequence (DNA): TGTGCCAGCAGTAATTTTAGGGGCTTGAGTAGGTGGACTGAAGCTTTCTTT. Protein sequence: CASSNFRGLSRWTEAFF. The rearrangement links TRBV7-2 to TRBJ1-1; D might be TRBD1 (5 bases). Germline lookup yields CDR1 SGHTA and CDR2 FQGNSA. This CDR3 is built from 17 residues. Trimming shortened V by 6 bases and J by 5 bases, and 25 bases separated the two germline ends.

The CDR3 loop reads CASSPGLAGGYNEQFF. CDR3 DNA: TGTGCCAGCAGTCCGGGACTAGCGGGGGGCTACAATGAGCAGTTCTTC. This rearrangement joins TRBV2 to TRBJ2-1; 15 nucleotides match TRBD2. V lost 5 bases, J lost 3 bases, and 2 bases stayed unmatched. This CDR3 contains 16 residues. Germline V gene lookup returns CDR1 SNHLY and CDR2 FYNNEI.

The chain employs TRBV7-2 and TRBJ1-5, with D possibly being TRBD1 (5 bases). Germline V CDR1 and CDR2: SGHTA, FQGNSA. The CDR3 sequence is 17 residues long. V lost 2 bases and J 2 bases, leaving 16 bases between the germline ends. CDR3 in amino acids: CASSLRGSGLGNQPQHF. In DNA form, the CDR3 reads TGTGCCAGCAGCTTAAGGGGCTCGGGTTTGGGCAATCAGCCCCAGCATTTT.

J is TRBJ2-3 and V is TRBV11-3; tentatively, D is TRBD2 (6 bases). Deletions cut 8 bases from V and 1 base from J, with 10 bases between. The length of the CDR3 is 13 residues. The germline V gene encodes CDR1 SGHNT and CDR2 YENEEA. The chain's CDR3 is CASSREGTDTQYF. The CDR3 DNA reads TGTGCCAGCTCCAGGGAGGGCACAGATACGCAGTATTTT.

This clone was seen a single time. The gene calls are TRBV13 and TRBJ2-7; 12 positions agree with TRBD2. Germline values: CDR1 PRHDT, CDR2 FYEKMQ (reference sequence). Trimming took 1 base from V and 2 from J; bases not matched to a gene: 21. CDR3 size: 22 residues. CDR3 bases: TGTGCCAGCAGCTTAGCGAGACCCAGGTTGTTGACTAGCGGGAGCTCGACCTACGAGCAGTACTTC. This encodes CASSLARPRLLTSGSSTYEQYF.

V and J are TRBV6-2 or TRBV6-3 and TRBJ1-5; 8 bases fit TRBD1. The V gene end was trimmed by 4 bases and the J gene end by 6 bases; junction bases not matched to a gene: 8. The CDR3 runs to 15 residues. Germline CDR1 MNHEY, CDR2 SVGEGT. CDR3 bases: TGTGCCAGCAGTTTTCTCCAGGGGGCAGGTCAGCCCCAGCATTTT. Translated: CASSFLQGAGQPQHF.